This TCR beta chain emerged from a study of shared clonotypes between healthy human individuals. Study details: CD4 naive and memory got three plates each, CD8 naive two, CD8 memory one. Whole-study results and caveats: What rarefaction showed was incomplete sorted-subset sequencing despite large depth. The small donor group covered limited genetic and exposure diversity.

Here immunoSEQ multiplex PCR was the method, and the copy in TCRdb shows in-frame clones only, minus some. This table has around 700,000 clones, roughly nine tenths appearing once. CD8 cells regarded as naive lacked CD45RO, were positively chosen for CCR7, and omitted terminally differentiated effector memory CD45RA+ cells. The donors, healthy adults who were HIV-negative, had experienced no recent acute infections or vaccinations. This clone was seen only once. Its specificity is unknown. The CDR3 sequence is 11 residues long. The germline V gene encodes CDR1 SNHLY and CDR2 FYNNEI. The V end lost 10 bases, the J end lost 9 bases, and 13 bases lay between the germline ends.

Sequenced sample: naive CD8+ T cells sorted from blood. This sequence was found in a man aged 30-40 years in good health. The V call is TRBV2, the J call TRBJ2-1; the D gene is possibly TRBD2 (6 bases). CDR3 in amino acids: CATAGIGEQFF. CDR3 nucleotide sequence: TGTGCCACTGCGGGAATAGGTGAGCAGTTCTTC.